This TCR beta chain was documented in a study of cytomegalovirus exposure and HLA in healthy donors. Looking at the study overall: HLA-typed donors contributed around 82 million unique TCRs, which were held in an early data release.

Germline V lookup: CDR1 GTSNPN, CDR2 SVGIG (reference sequence). Deletions cut 3 bases from V and 2 bases from J, with 16 bases between. The CDR3 loop spans 15 amino acids. Primers included in the PCR were 60 Vbeta and 13 Jbeta primers. Assay used: immunoSEQ multiplex PCR; TCRdb lists only in-frame clones, some missing. The sample lists roughly 150,000 clones; 70% to 90% were seen once. This clonotype originated in a woman between 18 and 29 years old in good health and CMV-seronegative. The specimen was PBMCs. The chain has TRBV30 and TRBJ1-2, with D perhaps matching TRBD1 (5 bases). The CDR3 DNA follows: TGTGCCTGGAGCCAGGGCCCCGGACACAACTATGGCTACACCTTC. Amino acid sequence: CAWSQGPGHNYGYTF.